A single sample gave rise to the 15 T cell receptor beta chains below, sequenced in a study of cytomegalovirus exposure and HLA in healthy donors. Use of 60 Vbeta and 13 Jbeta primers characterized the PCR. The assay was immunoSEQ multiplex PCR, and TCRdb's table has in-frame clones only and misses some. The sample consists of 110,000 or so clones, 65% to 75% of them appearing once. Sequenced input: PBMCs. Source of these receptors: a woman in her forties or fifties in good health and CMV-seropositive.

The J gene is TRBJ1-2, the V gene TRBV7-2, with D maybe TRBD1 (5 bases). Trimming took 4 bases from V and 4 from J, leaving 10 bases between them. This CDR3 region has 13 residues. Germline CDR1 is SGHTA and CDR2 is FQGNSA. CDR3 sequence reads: CASSWQGSYGYTF. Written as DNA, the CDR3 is TGTGCCAGCAGCTGGCAGGGATCCTATGGCTACACCTTC.

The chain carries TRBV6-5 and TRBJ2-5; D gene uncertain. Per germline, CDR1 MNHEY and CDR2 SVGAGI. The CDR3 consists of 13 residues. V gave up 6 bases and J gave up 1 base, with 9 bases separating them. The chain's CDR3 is CASSLSRQETQYF. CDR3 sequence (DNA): TGTGCCAGCAGCCTATCTCGCCAAGAGACCCAGTACTTC.

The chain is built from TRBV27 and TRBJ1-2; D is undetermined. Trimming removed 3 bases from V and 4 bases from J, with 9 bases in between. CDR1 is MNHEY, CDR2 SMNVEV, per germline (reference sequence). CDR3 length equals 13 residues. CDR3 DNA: TGTGCCAGCAGTTTGAGTGAGTTCTATGGCTACACCTTC. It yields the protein CASSLSEFYGYTF.

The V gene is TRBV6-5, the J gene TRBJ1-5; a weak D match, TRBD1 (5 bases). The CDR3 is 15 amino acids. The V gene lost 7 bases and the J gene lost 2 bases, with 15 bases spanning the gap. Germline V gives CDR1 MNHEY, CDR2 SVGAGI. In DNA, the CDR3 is TGTGCCAGCAACCCGGGAGGGGTGGGCAATCAGCCCCAGCATTTT. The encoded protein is CASNPGGVGNQPQHF.

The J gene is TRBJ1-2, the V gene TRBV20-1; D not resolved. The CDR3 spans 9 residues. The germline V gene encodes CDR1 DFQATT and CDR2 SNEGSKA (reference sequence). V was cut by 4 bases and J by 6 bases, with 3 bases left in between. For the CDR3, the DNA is TGCAGTGCTAATAATGGCTACACCTTC. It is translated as CSANNGYTF.

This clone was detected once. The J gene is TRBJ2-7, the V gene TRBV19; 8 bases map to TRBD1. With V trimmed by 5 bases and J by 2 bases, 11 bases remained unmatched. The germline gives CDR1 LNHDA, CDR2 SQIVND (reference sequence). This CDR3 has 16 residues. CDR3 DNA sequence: TGTGCCAGTAGTTCACGCGGGGACAGGCAAACCTACGAGCAGTACTTC. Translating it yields CASSSRGDRQTYEQYF.

CDR3 amino acids: CAWSGGVQGSSYEQYF. CDR3 nucleotides: TGTGCCTGGAGTGGTGGTGTACAGGGGAGCTCCTACGAGCAGTACTTC. The V gene is TRBV30, the J gene TRBJ2-7; TRBD1 matches at 7 bases. From germline, CDR1 is GTSNPN and CDR2 SVGIG (reference sequence). There are 16 residues in the CDR3. Trimming removed 1 base from V and 0 bases from J; junction bases left unmatched: 9.

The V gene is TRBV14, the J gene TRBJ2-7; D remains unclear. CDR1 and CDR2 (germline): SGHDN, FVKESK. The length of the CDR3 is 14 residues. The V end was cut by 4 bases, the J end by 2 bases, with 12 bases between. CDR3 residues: CASSPPGKAYEQYF. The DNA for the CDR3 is TGTGCCAGCAGCCCCCCGGGTAAAGCCTACGAGCAGTACTTC.

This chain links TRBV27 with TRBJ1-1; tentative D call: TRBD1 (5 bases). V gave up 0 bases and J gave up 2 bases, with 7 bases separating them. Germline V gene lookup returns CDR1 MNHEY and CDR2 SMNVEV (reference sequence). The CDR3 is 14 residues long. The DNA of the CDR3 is TGTGCCAGCAGTTTATCGACAGTTAACACTGAAGCTTTCTTT. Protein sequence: CASSLSTVNTEAFF.

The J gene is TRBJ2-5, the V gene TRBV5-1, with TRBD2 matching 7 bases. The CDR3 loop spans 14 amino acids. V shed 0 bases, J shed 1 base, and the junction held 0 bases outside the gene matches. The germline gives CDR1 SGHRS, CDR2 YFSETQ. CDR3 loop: CASSLASGQETQYF. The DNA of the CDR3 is TGCGCCAGCAGCTTGGCTAGCGGCCAAGAGACCCAGTACTTC.

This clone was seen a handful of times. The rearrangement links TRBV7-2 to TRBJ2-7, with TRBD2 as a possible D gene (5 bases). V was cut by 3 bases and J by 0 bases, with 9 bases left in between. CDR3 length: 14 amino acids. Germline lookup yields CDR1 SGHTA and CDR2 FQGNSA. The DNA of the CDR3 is TGTGCCAGCAGCTTCCTGGGGAGCTCCTACGAGCAGTACTTC. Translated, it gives CASSFLGSSYEQYF. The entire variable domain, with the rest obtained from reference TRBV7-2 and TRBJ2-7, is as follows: GAGVSQSPSNKVTEKGKDVELRCDPISGHTALYWYRQSLGQGLEFLIYFQGNSAPDKSGLPSDRFSAERTGGSVSTLTIQRTQQEDSAVYLCASSFLGSSYEQYFGPGTRLTVT.

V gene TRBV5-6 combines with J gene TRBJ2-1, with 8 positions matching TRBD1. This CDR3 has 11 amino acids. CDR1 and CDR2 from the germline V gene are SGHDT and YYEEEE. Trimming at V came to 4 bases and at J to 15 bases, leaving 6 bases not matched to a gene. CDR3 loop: CASSNGQGAFF. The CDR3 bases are TGTGCCAGCAGCAATGGACAGGGTGCGTTCTTC.

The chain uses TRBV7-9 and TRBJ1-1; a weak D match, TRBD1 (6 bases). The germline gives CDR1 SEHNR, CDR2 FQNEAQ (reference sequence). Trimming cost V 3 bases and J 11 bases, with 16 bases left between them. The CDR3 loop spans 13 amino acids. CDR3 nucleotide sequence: TGTGCCAGCAGCTTCACCGACAGGATTGTCGCTTTCTTT. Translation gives CASSFTDRIVAFF.

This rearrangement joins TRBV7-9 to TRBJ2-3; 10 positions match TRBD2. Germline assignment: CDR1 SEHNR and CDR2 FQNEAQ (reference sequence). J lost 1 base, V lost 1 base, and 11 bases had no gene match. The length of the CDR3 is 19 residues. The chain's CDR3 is CASSLDPAGGPWGTDTQYF. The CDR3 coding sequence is TGTGCCAGCAGCTTAGACCCAGCGGGAGGGCCGTGGGGCACAGATACGCAGTATTTT.

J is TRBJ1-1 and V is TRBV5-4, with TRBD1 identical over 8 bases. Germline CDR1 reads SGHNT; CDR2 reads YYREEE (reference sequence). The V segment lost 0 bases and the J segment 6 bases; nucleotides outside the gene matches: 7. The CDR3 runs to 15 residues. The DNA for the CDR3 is TGTGCCAGCAGCTTGGCCGTCCAGGGGGCTTCTGAAGCTTTCTTT. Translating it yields CASSLAVQGASEAFF.